This T cell receptor beta chain was profiled in a study of OX40 agonist ivuxolimab in advanced cancers. At the level of the whole study: The costimulatory receptor OX40 (CD134) was targeted by ivuxolimab, a fully human IgG2 agonistic monoclonal antibody. Among the roughly 52 dose-escalation patients, around 20 had hepatocellular carcinoma, around 15 melanoma, 9 renal cell carcinoma and 9 head and neck cancer. Intravenous ivuxolimab was administered to patients every 2 weeks at six dose levels: 0.01, 0.1, 0.3, 1.5, 3 and 10 mg/kg. Prior anti-PD-1, anti-PD-L1 or anti-CTLA-4 therapy was permitted, and checkpoint inhibitors had been received by roughly 40% of dose-escalation patients. The paper covers the monotherapy dose-escalation part of the phase I ivuxolimab trial, which included N = 52 patients. A male proportion of about 79% and a mean age of roughly 58 years, ranging from 23 to 79, were recorded for the dose-escalation cohort. Partial responses occurred in three dose-escalation patients, of whom one had hepatocellular carcinoma and two had cutaneous melanoma. Peripheral TCRbeta sequencing aimed to test whether ivuxolimab altered TCR sequence diversity and caused clonal T-cell expansion. Study-wide conclusions, independent of this receptor: Low levels of normalized T-cell clonal expansion were also shown by some nonresponding patients. After ivuxolimab, more expanded clones were found on average in CD8+ T cells than in CD4+ T cells. In partial responders in the 0.1-3.0 mg/kg groups, normalized peripheral clonal expansion was found to be among the lowest, especially among CD8+ T cells. Antigen specificity was not determined for the clonally expanded peripheral T cells. At doses of 0.1 to 3.0 mg/kg, clonal expansion of both CD4+ and CD8+ T cells in blood was seen between baseline and week 6.

Patients with autoimmune disease history or receiving systemic immunosuppression were excluded from the trial. In every dose cohort, peripheral blood was drawn for TCR sequencing at baseline, cycle 4 day 1, and cycle 7 day 1. The samples were drawn from a first-in-human, open-label, multicenter phase I dose-escalation trial of ivuxolimab. Adults with locally advanced or metastatic head and neck squamous cell, hepatocellular, melanoma or renal cell carcinoma were enrolled in the trial. Before TCR sequencing, CD4+ and CD8+ T cells were separately sorted from peripheral blood. A remark on this clone: Its antigen is not yet known. Base qualities are not provided; no much larger clone lies one nucleotide away.

Reading from cysteine to phenylalanine, the CDR3 counts 13 amino acids. The sequence is cut down to CDR3 DNA, 39 bases in frame from base 1. CDR1 and CDR2 are read off the germline V gene as SNHLY and FYNNEI. The junction carries 16 bases between V and J, which are trimmed by 5 bases and 9 bases respectively. To sequence the TCRbeta CDR3 region, genomic DNA was isolated from the sorted cells. TCRbeta CDR3 regions were sequenced using the immunoSEQ Assay. In TCRdb, the immuneACCESS table is reduced to in-frame sequences with V and J assigned. These tables do not hold every clone; where another copy was compared, an unresolved V gene accounts for under half, and the others remain unexplained. This sample gives fewer than 25,000 clones in total; about 89% of them show up just once. About 50% of the sample is held by the ten biggest clonotypes.

This sample comprised CD4+ or CD8+ T cells sorted from blood, obtained in a trial of the OX40 agonist ivuxolimab. Recombination joined TRBV2 with TRBJ2-5, and possibly TRBD1, on 5 matching bases. The clonotype originates from an adult with an advanced solid tumor such as melanoma, head and neck, liver or kidney cancer. Here is the DNA: TGTGCCAGCAGTCCAGGCTCCCAAGGGGCCCAGTACTTC. Its protein product is CASSPGSQGAQYF.